This T cell receptor beta chain stems from a study of T cell responses to AZD1222 COVID-19 vaccine. As for the study in general: Both about-4-week and about-12-week second-dose recipients were combined. Findings and caveats of the study: Across spike, vaccine-associated CD4 TCRs were found, dominant at 160-218 and 743-854. Two AZD1222 doses significantly raised spike-specific TCR breadth and depth over controls. Seropositive status at baseline applied to only 6 or 7 AZD1222 recipients.

Clones were read by immunoSEQ multiplex PCR, and TCRdb kept only the in-frame ones, dropping some. The top ten hold about 2.7% of the sample, which has some 120,000 clones, about 91% seen once. To note about this clone: The antigen remains unidentified.

The CDR3 runs to 15 residues. The J segment lost 7 bases and the V segment lost 9 bases, leaving 13 bases of the junction unmatched. CDR1 is SGHRS and CDR2 is YFSETQ in the germline V gene. The receptor comes from an adult in good health. Sequencing used peripheral blood, obtained on day 0 of AZD1222 vaccination. The V and J genes are TRBV5-1 and TRBJ1-6; 7 positions match TRBD1. This chain's CDR3 is CATTSFGTVNSPLHF. CDR3 bases: TGCGCCACCACGTCCTTTGGGACAGTAAATTCACCCCTCCACTTT.